The clone carrying this T cell receptor (beta chain) showed up many times. The antigen is not known. This sample was included in a study of identical twins. Regarding the study as a whole: Weaker excess twin sharing was observed in beta out-of-frame sequences.

Template switching (which added a universal primer site) was used, and cDNA carried unique molecular identifiers. MiXCR, applied by TCRdb to the 5' RACE reads, yields one record per CDR3 protein. In the table there are over 250,000 distinct CDR3 sequences, roughly 9.8% of which are singletons. CDR3 length: 15 residues. V lost 6 bases and J lost 7; bases outside the gene matches: 12. In addition, the sample was reused for a study of yellow fever vaccine responses in identical twins. That report adds: The authors reported partly convergent, partly personalized vaccine responses in identical twins.

The sequenced sample consisted of CD8+ T cells sorted from blood. This clonotype was obtained from a woman between 18 and 30 years old in good health. The V gene is TRBV12-3 or TRBV12-4, the J gene TRBJ1-5; TRBD1 agrees at 7 bases. CDR3 loop: CASSLSAGGGQPQHF. CDR3 sequence (DNA): TGTGCCAGCAGCCTGTCGGCAGGGGGGGGACAGCCCCAGCATTTT.